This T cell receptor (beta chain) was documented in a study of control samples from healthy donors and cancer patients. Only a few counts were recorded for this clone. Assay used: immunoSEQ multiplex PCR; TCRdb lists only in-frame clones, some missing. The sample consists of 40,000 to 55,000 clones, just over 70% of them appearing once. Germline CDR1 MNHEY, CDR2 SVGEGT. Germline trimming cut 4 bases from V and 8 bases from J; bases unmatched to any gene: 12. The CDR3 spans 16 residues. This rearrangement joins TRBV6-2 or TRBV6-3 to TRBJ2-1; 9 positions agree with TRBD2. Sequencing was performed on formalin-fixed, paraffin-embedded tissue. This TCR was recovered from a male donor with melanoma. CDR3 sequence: CASSLGTSRNLYEQFF. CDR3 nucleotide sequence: TGTGCCAGCAGTTTAGGGACTAGCCGTAACCTCTATGAGCAGTTCTTC.